The 4 T cell receptor beta chains below were found in one sample sequenced in a study of T cell responses to AZD1222 COVID-19 vaccine. Clones were sequenced by immunoSEQ multiplex PCR, and TCRdb holds only the in-frame ones, with some missing. The table includes roughly 120,000 clones, 80% to 90% detected once. The sample here was peripheral blood, taken on day 0 of AZD1222 vaccination. Every receptor here comes from an adult in good health.

The chain couples TRBV19 to TRBJ2-4, with 10 positions matching TRBD1. Germline V lookup: CDR1 LNHDA, CDR2 SQIVND (reference sequence). J gave up 6 bases and V 7 bases, and 6 bases lay outside the gene matches. This CDR3 contains 14 residues. CDR3 sequence: CASMGTGVRNIQYF. CDR3 nucleotides: TGTGCCAGTATGGGGACAGGGGTTCGAAACATTCAGTACTTC.

V usage is TRBV2 and J usage is TRBJ2-2; 8 bases are shared with TRBD2. Looked up from germline, CDR1 is SNHLY and CDR2 is FYNNEI. V dropped 10 bases and J dropped 1; count of bases not matched to a gene: 8. This CDR3 has 15 amino acids. The CDR3 reads CATWSGGQNTGELFF. CDR3 coding DNA: TGTGCCACCTGGAGCGGGGGACAGAACACCGGGGAGCTGTTTTTT. Drawing the rest from reference TRBV2 and TRBJ2-2, the complete variable domain is EPEVTQTPSHQVTQMGQEVILRCVPISNHLYFYWYRQILGQKVEFLVSFYNNEISEKSEIFDDQFSVERPDGSNFTLKIRSTKLEDSAMYFCATWSGGQNTGELFFGEGSRLTVL.

The chain employs TRBV4-2 and TRBJ2-5, with TRBD2 matching over 9 bases. The CDR3 is made up of 15 amino acids. Germline trimming cut 4 bases from V and 5 bases from J; bases unmatched to any gene: 8. Germline V lookup: CDR1 LGHNA, CDR2 YNFKEQ. The DNA for the CDR3 is TGTGCCAGCAGCCCTGTAGCGGGAGAAAGTGAGACCCAGTACTTC. Translation: CASSPVAGESETQYF.

The V call is TRBV7-9, the J call TRBJ2-2; TRBD1 aligns across 7 bases. CDR1 and CDR2 (germline): SEHNR, FQNEAQ (reference sequence). Trimming cost V 5 bases and J 6 bases; bases outside gene matches: 6. The CDR3 runs to 14 residues. CDR3 residues: CASSQTGKAGELFF. DNA for the CDR3: TGTGCCAGCAGCCAGACAGGGAAAGCCGGGGAGCTGTTTTTT.